This paragraph covers one T cell receptor beta chain sequence. The CDR3 is made up of 15 amino acids. Germline assignment: CDR1 LGHNA and CDR2 YSLEER. Trimming at V came to 1 base and at J to 3 bases, leaving 6 bases not matched to a gene. The entry originates in a study of shared clonotypes between healthy human individuals. Libraries were prepared by immunoSEQ multiplex PCR; TCRdb keeps only in-frame clonotypes and omits some of them. This table holds roughly 1,600,000 clones, 97% to 99% found once. The receptor comes from a man aged 25 to 45 in good health. V usage is TRBV4-3 and J usage is TRBJ2-7, with 7 bases that match TRBD2. Sequencing used naive CD4+ T cells sorted from blood. Subset given: CD45RA+ positively selected. CDR3 sequence (DNA): TGCGCCAGCAGCCAAGGTCGGACTAGAAGCTACGAGCAGTACTTC. Translated: CASSQGRTRSYEQYF.